Presented here are 11 T cell receptor beta chains from one specimen sequenced in a study of blood T cell repertoires in COVID-19. Generated by immunoSEQ multiplex PCR, the TCRdb table keeps only in-frame clones and is missing some. The table includes 85,000 to 90,000 clones, roughly 88% detected once. Sequences were obtained from peripheral blood. Receptor source: a human donor in a cohort sampled during active COVID-19.

This chain uses TRBV27 with TRBJ1-2; TRBD1 matches at 11 bases. The CDR3 loop spans 14 amino acids. V gave up 6 bases and J gave up 13 bases; unmatched junction bases: 13. Germline V gene sequence: CDR1 MNHEY, CDR2 SMNVEV (reference sequence). The CDR3 spells CASSPPDRGHESTF. The CDR3 coding sequence is TGTGCCAGCAGCCCCCCGGACAGGGGGCATGAGAGCACCTTC.

V gene TRBV28 combines with J gene TRBJ2-7, with D maybe TRBD2 (6 bases). V lost 5 bases and J 4 bases, leaving 12 bases between the germline ends. Germline lookup yields CDR1 MDHEN and CDR2 SYDVKM. The CDR3 is 13 amino acids. The CDR3 sequence: CASSTPSVYEQYF. In DNA, the CDR3 is TGTGCCAGCAGTACCCCTAGCGTTTACGAGCAGTACTTC.

The chain combines TRBV18 with TRBJ1-2; D not resolved. CDR1 is KGHSH, CDR2 LQKENI, per germline. The CDR3 spans 13 residues. Trimming shortened V by 6 bases and J by 8 bases, and 16 bases separated the two germline ends. CDR3 sequence reads: CASSYEGVRGYTF. CDR3 DNA: TGTGCCAGCTCGTACGAGGGAGTCCGGGGCTACACCTTC.

V gene TRBV4-3 combines with J gene TRBJ2-6, with a weak D call TRBD1 (5 bases). Trimming took off 1 base at V and 0 bases at J, with 10 bases between the two ends. This CDR3 has 17 residues. The V gene's germline CDR1 is LGHNA and CDR2 YSLEER. The chain's CDR3 is CASSQGTGFSGANVLTF. CDR3 bases: TGCGCCAGCAGCCAAGGAACAGGATTCTCTGGGGCCAACGTCCTGACTTTC.

This chain links TRBV19 with TRBJ1-2; no firm D call. CDR1 LNHDA and CDR2 SQIVND come from the germline V gene (reference sequence). V lost 4 bases and J lost 7, with 16 bases in between. This CDR3 has 14 residues. This CDR3 reads CASSTTPGVVGYTF. The CDR3 coding sequence is TGTGCCAGTAGTACCACACCCGGGGTGGTTGGCTACACCTTC.

In this sample, this clone turned up many times. The CDR3 protein is CASSESLGSLEAFF. The CDR3 nucleotides read TGCGCCAGCAGTGAGTCGTTGGGGAGCCTTGAAGCTTTCTTT. The gene calls are TRBV10-1 and TRBJ1-1, with D hard to call. Trimming took off 0 bases at V and 7 bases at J, with 12 bases between the two ends. The CDR3 length is 14 residues. Germline V lookup: CDR1 WNHNN, CDR2 SYGVQD (reference sequence).

The chain is built from TRBV7-2 and TRBJ2-3, with D unresolved. The length of the CDR3 is 15 residues. Germline values: CDR1 SGHTA, CDR2 FQGNSA. The V gene lost 0 bases and the J gene lost 3 bases, with 10 bases spanning the gap. In DNA, the CDR3 is TGTGCCAGCAGCTTAGCTCCCCGGAGAACAGATACGCAGTATTTT. Translation gives CASSLAPRRTDTQYF.

This clone rates as medium-sized. The chain carries TRBV2 and TRBJ2-7; 7 nucleotides agree with TRBD2. CDR1 and CDR2 (germline): SNHLY, FYNNEI. CDR3 length: 15 residues. V was pared by 6 bases and J by 3 bases, with 11 bases of the junction left unmatched. CDR3 sequence (DNA): TGTGCCAGCAGGGGGGACGGGCGGGAGCACTACGAGCAGTACTTC. Translation gives CASRGDGREHYEQYF.

The chain employs TRBV7-3 and TRBJ2-3; TRBD2 is a possible D gene (6 bases). CDR1 and CDR2 from the germline V gene are SGHTA and FQGTGA. The CDR3 consists of 14 residues. V was clipped by 2 bases and J by 6 bases, with 12 bases between them. The CDR3 DNA follows: TGTGCCAGCAGCTTAGGAGGAGGGCCGGATACGCAGTATTTT. As protein: CASSLGGGPDTQYF. Together with reference TRBV7-3 and TRBJ2-3, the CDR3 gives the full variable domain: GAGVSQTPSNKVTEKGKYVELRCDPISGHTALYWYRQSLGQGPEFLIYFQGTGAADDSGLPNDRFFAVRPEGSVSTLKIQRTERGDSAVYLCASSLGGGPDTQYFGPGTRLTVL.

The V call is TRBV11-2, the J call TRBJ1-4; possibly TRBD1 for D (5 bases). There are 15 residues in the CDR3. Germline V gene sequence: CDR1 SGHAT, CDR2 FQNNGV. Trimming removed 0 bases at V and 7 bases at J, with 12 bases between. CDR3 sequence: CASSLDHRFGEKLFF. CDR3 DNA sequence: TGTGCCAGCAGCTTAGATCACAGGTTCGGTGAAAAACTGTTTTTT.

This rearrangement joins TRBV28 to TRBJ1-2, with D possibly being TRBD1 (5 bases). Deletions cut 2 bases from V and 8 bases from J, with 15 bases between. The CDR3 runs to 14 residues. In germline, CDR1 is MDHEN, CDR2 SYDVKM. The CDR3 coding sequence is TGTGCCAGCAGTTTAAGGGCGGTGGCAGGGGGCTACACCTTC. Its translation: CASSLRAVAGGYTF.